The 7 T cell receptor beta chains below were found in one sample sequenced in a study of cytomegalovirus exposure and HLA in healthy donors. The PCR employed 60 Vbeta primers together with 13 Jbeta primers. Sequenced by immunoSEQ multiplex PCR; TCRdb stores in-frame clones only, minus some. The sample has under 90,000 clones, 60% to 80% seen once. Material: PBMCs. These receptors were obtained from a man aged 35-49 years in good health and CMV-seronegative.

The chain combines TRBV7-9 with TRBJ2-3; D perhaps matches TRBD1 (5 bases). The length of the CDR3 is 15 residues. Between the trimmed V and J ends, which lost 2 bases and 1 base, there was a span of 10 bases. Germline V CDR1 and CDR2: SEHNR, FQNEAQ (reference sequence). The CDR3 DNA reads as TGTGCCAGCAGCTTATTACAGGCGGGCACAGATACGCAGTATTTT. Translation: CASSLLQAGTDTQYF.

The J gene is TRBJ1-4, the V gene TRBV7-9; TRBD1 might be the D (6 bases). The germline gives CDR1 SEHNR, CDR2 FQNEAQ (reference sequence). The ends were cut back, 4 bases at V and 4 bases at J, with 10 bases in the middle. The CDR3 is 14 amino acids. The DNA for the CDR3 is TGTGCCAGCAGCTCCCAGGGGCTTAATGAAAAACTGTTTTTT. Protein: CASSSQGLNEKLFF.

The genes are TRBV2 and TRBJ1-1, with D unclear. The V end lost 4 bases, the J end lost 4 bases, and 16 bases lay between the germline ends. The CDR3 is made up of 15 amino acids. The germline gives CDR1 SNHLY, CDR2 FYNNEI. CDR3 coding DNA: TGTGCCAGCAGTGGAAGTACTAGGCGGGGCACTGAAGCTTTCTTT. Translated: CASSGSTRRGTEAFF.

V and J are TRBV2 and TRBJ2-7; no definite D call. CDR1 is SNHLY, CDR2 FYNNEI, per germline. This CDR3 has 12 residues. Deletions cut 4 bases from V and 3 bases from J, with 7 bases between. CDR3 bases: TGTGCCAGCAGTGGGCGGAACTACGAGCAGTACTTC. This sequence encodes CASSGRNYEQYF.

The V and J genes are TRBV6-1 and TRBJ2-7, with 9 bases lining up with TRBD2. The CDR3 is 15 residues long. V was clipped by 4 bases and J by 6 bases; unmatched bases: 10. Per germline, CDR1 MNHNS and CDR2 SASEGT. The CDR3 DNA reads TGTGCCAGCAGTGCTTTAGCGGGAGAATTCTCCGAGCAGTACTTC. As protein: CASSALAGEFSEQYF.

The J gene is TRBJ2-5, the V gene TRBV7-9; 7 bases fit TRBD2. The V segment lost 5 bases and the J segment 4 bases; nucleotides outside the gene matches: 7. CDR3 length: 14 residues. Germline V gene lookup returns CDR1 SEHNR and CDR2 FQNEAQ (reference sequence). The CDR3 region is CASSTSGVLETQYF. CDR3 DNA: TGTGCCAGCAGCACAAGCGGGGTTCTAGAGACCCAGTACTTC.

The CDR3 sequence: CASSYFGTQINSPLHF. In DNA form, the CDR3 reads TGTGCCAGCAGTTACTTTGGGACACAAATTAATTCACCCCTCCACTTT. The gene calls are TRBV6-5 and TRBJ1-6; tentative D call: TRBD1 (6 bases). Trimming pared 1 base from V and 6 bases from J, leaving 13 bases between. The CDR3 runs 16 residues. Germline loops: CDR1 MNHEY, CDR2 SVGAGI.